One and the same sample provided the 19 T cell receptor beta chains below, sequenced in a study of beta chain features in type 1 diabetes. The study reverse transcribed the entire isolated RNA, so it sequenced expressed TCRB transcripts. Using immunoSEQ multiplex PCR, the repertoire was profiled, and TCRdb retains in-frame clones only, with some absent. This sample has under 250,000 clones, with 25% to 30% found just once. Sequencing used central memory CD4+ T cells from blood. The receptors derive from a man aged 30 to 45 in good health.

About this clone: Other DNA sequences in this specimen translate into the identical CDR3. The chain recombines TRBV18 with TRBJ2-3; D possibly matches TRBD1 or TRBD2 (5 bases each). The V end was cut by 3 bases, the J end by 5 bases, with 6 bases between. The CDR3 consists of 12 residues. Germline V gene lookup returns CDR1 KGHSH and CDR2 LQKENI. The DNA of the CDR3 is TGTGCCAGCTCACCTGGGGGAGATACGCAGTATTTT. It specifies CASSPGGDTQYF.

The genes are TRBV10-3 and TRBJ2-4; D is undetermined. The CDR3 length is 13 residues. V was shortened by 0 bases and J by 8 bases, with 8 bases between the two germline ends. Germline V lookup: CDR1 ENHRY, CDR2 SYGVKD. CDR3 protein: CAISESYGYIQYF. The DNA of the CDR3 is TGTGCCATCAGTGAGTCTTACGGGTACATTCAGTACTTC.

The table lists this clone with a few counts. Other DNA sequences in this specimen translate into the identical CDR3. The genes are TRBV7-8 and TRBJ2-6; D remains unclear. Trimming pared 2 bases from V and 1 base from J, leaving 3 bases between. There are 14 residues in the CDR3. Germline loops: CDR1 SGHVS, CDR2 FQNEAQ. The CDR3 DNA reads as TGTGCCAGCAGCTTAATATCTGGGGCCAACGTCCTGACTTTC. Translating gives CASSLISGANVLTF. Using reference TRBV7-8 and TRBJ2-6 for the parts outside the CDR3, the full variable domain is GAGVSQSPRYKVAKRGQDVALRCDPISGHVSLFWYQQALGQGPEFLTYFQNEAQLDKSGLPSDRFFAERPEGSVSTLKIQRTQQEDSAVYLCASSLISGANVLTFGAGSRLTVL.

The V call is TRBV30, the J call TRBJ2-7; 9 bases fit TRBD1. The length of the CDR3 is 14 residues. The V gene's germline CDR1 is GTSNPN and CDR2 SVGIG (reference sequence). V lost 1 base and J lost 1; bases outside the gene matches: 2. The CDR3 region is CAWSAGTGSYEQYF. DNA for the CDR3: TGTGCCTGGAGTGCCGGGACAGGGTCCTACGAGCAGTACTTC.

The CDR3, as DNA: TGTGCCAGCAGCTCCCGGGACAGGGGGATCTACGAGCAGTACTTC. Translation: CASSSRDRGIYEQYF. The V and J genes are TRBV13 and TRBJ2-7; 11 bases are shared with TRBD1. CDR3 length equals 15 residues. J was trimmed by 3 bases and V by 4 bases; bases with no gene match: 5. Per the germline V gene, CDR1 is PRHDT and CDR2 is FYEKMQ (reference sequence).

This chain connects TRBV7-2 to TRBJ2-5; 9 bases are a match to TRBD2. The CDR3 runs to 15 residues. V lost 5 bases to trimming and J lost 5 bases; unmatched junction nucleotides: 9. Germline CDR1 is SGHTA and CDR2 is FQGNSA. The CDR3 nucleotides are TGTGCCAGCAGCCCGGTAGCGGGAGAAGGGGAGACCCAGTACTTC. This codes for CASSPVAGEGETQYF.

This clone has a handful of counts. The V call is TRBV11-2, the J call TRBJ2-1; the match to TRBD2 covers 10 bases. V gave up 5 bases and J gave up 7 bases; unmatched junction bases: 14. This CDR3 is 17 amino acids long. CDR1 SGHAT and CDR2 FQNNGV come from the germline V gene. Here the CDR3 reads CASSPSSSGRAGNEQFF. CDR3 nucleotides: TGTGCCAGCAGCCCGAGCTCAAGCGGGAGGGCGGGAAATGAGCAGTTCTTC.

A note on this clone: Distinct nucleotide sequences in the sample also encode this CDR3. CDR3 sequence: CSARQGNEQYF. CDR3 bases: TGCAGTGCTAGGCAGGGGAACGAGCAGTACTTC. The chain carries TRBV20-1 and TRBJ2-7; maybe TRBD1 (6 bases). This CDR3 contains 11 residues. With 3 bases removed from V and 5 bases from J, the gap between germline ends came to 8 bases. CDR1 and CDR2 (germline): DFQATT, SNEGSKA (reference sequence).

DNA for the CDR3: TGCGCCAGCAGTTCAAACAGAAAAAACACTGAAGCTTTCTTT. Encoded protein: CASSSNRKNTEAFF. The genes are TRBV5-1 and TRBJ1-1; D call uncertain. The V gene lost 5 bases and the J gene lost 2 bases, with 13 bases spanning the gap. This CDR3 is built from 14 residues. Germline CDR1 SGHRS, CDR2 YFSETQ.

This clone occurred a few times. This chain joins TRBV2 and TRBJ2-3; 11 nucleotides agree with TRBD1. Germline V lookup: CDR1 SNHLY, CDR2 FYNNEI. V was clipped by 6 bases and J by 4 bases; unmatched bases: 6. This CDR3 has 15 amino acids. CDR3 in amino acids: CASSHGTGGPDTQYF. The CDR3, as DNA: TGTGCCAGCAGCCACGGGACAGGGGGTCCAGATACGCAGTATTTT.

V is TRBV4-2 and J is TRBJ2-1; possible D gene TRBD2, 6 bases. The CDR3 runs 16 residues. Germline V gene sequence: CDR1 LGHNA, CDR2 YNFKEQ. Between the trimmed V and J ends, which lost 4 bases and 0 bases, there was a span of 13 bases. The CDR3 region has the DNA TGTGCCAGCAGCCGAGCGGAGGGCAGCTCCTACAATGAGCAGTTCTTC. Its translation: CASSRAEGSSYNEQFF.

This clone was seen a handful of times. The chain has TRBV6-6 and TRBJ2-1, with TRBD2 identical over 9 bases. The CDR3 has 15 amino acids. CDR1 and CDR2 from the germline V gene are MNHNY and SVGAGI (reference sequence). V shed 5 bases, J shed 6 bases, and the junction held 8 bases outside the gene matches. CDR3: CASSDRAGGSNEQFF. The DNA of the CDR3 is TGTGCCAGCAGTGATAGGGCGGGGGGGTCCAATGAGCAGTTCTTC.

The chain employs TRBV4-3 and TRBJ2-3; D gene ambiguous. Trimming left V 2 bases short and J 1 base short, with 4 bases between. There are 13 residues in the CDR3. Germline V gives CDR1 LGHNA, CDR2 YSLEER. DNA of the CDR3: TGCGCCAGCAGCCAACGCCGCACAGATACGCAGTATTTT. It specifies CASSQRRTDTQYF.

The chain couples TRBV13 to TRBJ1-5; no clear D. The germline V gene has CDR1 PRHDT and CDR2 FYEKMQ (reference sequence). Deletions cut 1 base from V and 2 bases from J, with 9 bases between. This CDR3 spans 15 amino acids. CDR3 bases: TGTGCCAGCAGCTTAGTAGGCAAGGGCAATCAGCCCCAGCATTTT. Translation gives CASSLVGKGNQPQHF.

This clone was seen a handful of times. The rearrangement links TRBV29-1 to TRBJ2-5; possibly TRBD1 or TRBD2 for D (5 bases each). The J call is in doubt because the DNA end fits TRBJ2-7 better. The CDR3 runs 13 residues. Germline lookup yields CDR1 SQVTM and CDR2 ANQGSEA. The CDR3, as DNA: TGCAGCGTTGAGGGGGAGTCTATCTACGAGCAGTACTTC. Translated: CSVEGESIYEQYF.

This clone was seen a few times. V gene TRBV30 combines with J gene TRBJ2-7; D may be TRBD1 (5 bases). Germline V gene lookup returns CDR1 GTSNPN and CDR2 SVGIG (reference sequence). The CDR3 loop spans 14 amino acids. V lost 0 bases, J lost 6 bases, and 15 bases lay in between. In nucleotides, the CDR3 is TGTGCCTGGAGTGTAGAGGTCTATACAGGCGAGCAGTACTTC. Translated: CAWSVEVYTGEQYF. The whole variable domain, remainder taken from reference TRBV30 and TRBJ2-7, is SQTIHQWPATLVQPVGSPLSLECTVEGTSNPNLYWYRQAAGRGLQLLFYSVGIGQISSEVPQNLSASRPQDRQFILSSKKLLLSDSGFYLCAWSVEVYTGEQYFGPGTRLTVT.

In DNA, the CDR3 is TGTGCCAGCAGCTTTTACGAGCAGTACTTC. Its protein product is CASSFYEQYF. This chain connects TRBV7-6 to TRBJ2-7; D uncertain. Trimming took off 3 bases at V and 4 bases at J, with 1 base between the two ends. Germline loops: CDR1 SGHVS, CDR2 FNYEAQ. CDR3 size: 10 residues.

A few counts support this clone. The chain recombines TRBV2 with TRBJ1-1, with TRBD1 as a possible D gene (5 bases). The length of the CDR3 is 16 residues. V lost 2 bases to trimming and J lost 1 base, with 14 bases between them. Germline lookup yields CDR1 SNHLY and CDR2 FYNNEI. The CDR3 spells CASSESGGAGNTEAFF. For the CDR3, the DNA is TGTGCCAGCAGTGAATCGGGGGGAGCAGGGAACACTGAAGCTTTCTTT.

The genes are TRBV30 and TRBJ2-7; TRBD1 might be the D (6 bases). There are 12 residues in the CDR3. V lost 5 bases and J lost 3, with 11 bases in between. CDR1 GTSNPN and CDR2 SVGIG come from the germline V gene (reference sequence). The CDR3 DNA follows: TGTGCCTGGGGGGGCAGTTACTACGAGCAGTACTTC. Encoded protein: CAWGGSYYEQYF.